Sequencing of this T cell receptor (beta chain) was carried out in a study of T cell responses to AZD1222 COVID-19 vaccine. Findings and limits, study-wide: Clonal diversity was possibly underestimated, and the donors were mostly white British, with more females. Receipt of two AZD1222 doses was followed by a rise in Spike-specific TCR breadth and depth.

Looked up from germline, CDR1 is ENHRY and CDR2 is SYGVKD. There are 16 residues in the CDR3. The junction had 3 bases not matched to a gene; V was cut back by 5 bases and J by 0 bases. The method was immunoSEQ multiplex PCR; TCRdb's version includes in-frame clones alone and lacks a portion of them. The table lists 150,000 to 200,000 clones, around 92% of them singletons. On this clone: Its target is not known.

The specimen was peripheral blood, collected 28 days after the second AZD1222 dose. The chain is built from TRBV10-3 and TRBJ2-7; 14 bases are shared with TRBD2. This TCR was recovered from an adult who received the AZD1222 COVID-19 vaccine. CDR3: CAISLGLAGGSYEQYF. The CDR3, as DNA: TGTGCCATCAGTTTAGGACTAGCGGGGGGCTCCTACGAGCAGTACTTC.